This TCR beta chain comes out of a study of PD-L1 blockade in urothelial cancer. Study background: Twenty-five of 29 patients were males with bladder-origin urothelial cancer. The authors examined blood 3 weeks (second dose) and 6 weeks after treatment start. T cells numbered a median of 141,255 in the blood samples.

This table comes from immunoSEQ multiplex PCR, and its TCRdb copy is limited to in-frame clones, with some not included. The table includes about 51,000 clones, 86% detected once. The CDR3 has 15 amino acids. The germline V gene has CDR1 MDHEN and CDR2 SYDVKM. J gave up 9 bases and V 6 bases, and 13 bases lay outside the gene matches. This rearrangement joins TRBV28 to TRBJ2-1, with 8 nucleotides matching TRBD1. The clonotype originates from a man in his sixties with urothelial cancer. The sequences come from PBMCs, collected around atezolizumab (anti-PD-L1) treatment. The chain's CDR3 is CASSLQGARVGEQFF. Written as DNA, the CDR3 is TGTGCCAGCAGCCTTCAGGGGGCGCGAGTCGGTGAGCAGTTCTTC.